The present T cell receptor (beta chain) was sequenced within a study of T cell responses to AZD1222 COVID-19 vaccine. Regarding the study as a whole: Spike-specific TCR breadth and depth grew following two AZD1222 doses. Donors were largely white British and mainly female; clonal diversity was possibly underestimated. Recipients of AZD1222 seropositive at baseline numbered only six or seven.

Trimming pared 1 base from V and 1 base from J, leaving 4 bases between. Germline V CDR1 and CDR2: SGDLS, YYNGEE. The CDR3 has 13 residues. In the case of this clone: The target antigen is unknown.

The method was immunoSEQ multiplex PCR; TCRdb's version includes in-frame clones alone and lacks a portion of them. The repertoire holds 120,000 or so clones, with approximately 92% as singletons. The chain carries TRBV9 and TRBJ2-3, with unresolved D. Sequencing was performed on peripheral blood, taken on day 0 of AZD1222 vaccination. The receptor comes from an adult in good health. The CDR3 protein is CASSVYGTDTQYF. The CDR3, as DNA: TGTGCCAGCAGCGTATACGGCACAGATACGCAGTATTTT.